The rows below give T cell receptor beta chains drawn from one sample of a study of cytomegalovirus exposure and HLA in healthy donors. Data came from immunoSEQ multiplex PCR; TCRdb stores just in-frame clones and leaves some out. The repertoire holds fewer than 400,000 clones, with roughly 85% as singletons. The sample taken for sequencing was PBMCs. The receptors originated from a woman aged 18-29 years in good health and CMV-seronegative. The CDR3 runs from the conserved cysteine through the conserved F or W. The D gene is left open where the match is weak. A clone size is listed for some rows: how often the clone was seen (once, few, many), or a class if it is expanded.

j_call d_call v_call clone_size cdr3_nt cdr3_aa
TRBJ2-7 . TRBV11-2 . TGTGCCAGCAGCTTAGACGTGTCAGGCTACGAGCAGTACTTC CASSLDVSGYEQYF
TRBJ2-5 . TRBV5-4 many TGTGCCAGCACCCTGCCAGCAGGGCATGAAGAGACCCAGTACTTC CASTLPAGHEETQYF
TRBJ2-5 . TRBV9 . TGTGCCAGCAGCGTAGTGGCGGGACAAGAGACCCAGTACTTC CASSVVAGQETQYF
TRBJ2-7 TRBD1 TRBV6-6 . TGTGCCAGCAGTTCCGTCAGAGGGGGCGTGTTTAACGAGCAGTACTTC CASSSVRGGVFNEQYF
TRBJ1-1 . TRBV19 . TGTGCCAGTAGTATGAGGGTAGTGGAGATGAACACTGAAGCTTTCTTT CASSMRVVEMNTEAFF
TRBJ2-1 . TRBV7-3 once TGTGCCAGCAGTTTTAGCGAGGGTGAGCAGTTCTTC CASSFSEGEQFF
TRBJ1-1 . TRBV25-1 . TGTGCCAGCAGCAATATAGATACAGGGTACGGTGAAGCTTTCTTT CASSNIDTGYGEAFF
TRBJ2-7 . TRBV28 once TGTGCCAGCAGATACGGAGCCTCCTACGAGCAGTACTTC CASRYGASYEQYF
TRBJ2-1 . TRBV5-1 . TGCGCCAGCAGCTTGGGCAGGTTAGAAGGTAATGAGCAGTTCTTC CASSLGRLEGNEQFF
TRBJ2-7 . TRBV19 . TGTGCCAGTAGTATCACTCTTAGCTCCTACGAGCAGTACTTC CASSITLSSYEQYF
TRBJ2-3 TRBD2 TRBV5-1 . TGCGCCAGCAGCCCCACTCCGACTAGCGGGATCACAGATACGCAGTATTTT CASSPTPTSGITDTQYF
TRBJ2-7 TRBD2 TRBV28 . TGTGCCAGCAGGCCCCCGGCGGGACTAGGGTACGAGCAGTACTTC CASRPPAGLGYEQYF
TRBJ2-1 . TRBV11-2 once TGTGCCAGCAGCATGACTAGGTCGGACTACAATGAGCAGTTCTTC CASSMTRSDYNEQFF
TRBJ2-1 . TRBV4-2 . TGTGCCAGCAAGGAGGGATATGAGCAGTTCTTC CASKEGYEQFF
TRBJ1-4 TRBD1 TRBV4-2 . TGTGCCAGCCAGGGGGCCCCAGCAACTAATGAAAAACTGTTTTTT CASQGAPATNEKLFF
TRBJ2-2 . TRBV2 few TGTGCCAGCAGTGAAACAGGGATTGAGGAGCTGTTTTTT CASSETGIEELFF
TRBJ1-1 TRBD1 TRBV7-2 . TGTGCCAGCAGCCTCGGGACAGGGTGGAACACTGAAGCTTTCTTT CASSLGTGWNTEAFF
TRBJ2-1 TRBD1 TRBV6-5 . TGTGCCAGCAGTTTGGACCCGGGACAGGGGGCGGGGGAGCAGTTCTTC CASSLDPGQGAGEQFF
TRBJ2-4 . TRBV6-4 . TGTGCCAGAGGCTTGGGGGCCGCCTTTAGGGCCAAAAACATTCAGTACTTC CARGLGAAFRAKNIQYF
TRBJ2-3 TRBD2 TRBV7-9 . TGTGCCAGCAGCTTTTCACTAGCGGGCACAGATACGCAGTATTTT CASSFSLAGTDTQYF